These T cell receptor beta chains were read from a single sample in a study of blood T cell repertoires in COVID-19. Sequenced by immunoSEQ multiplex PCR; TCRdb stores in-frame clones only, minus some. Among nearly 200,000 clones listed, 84% were seen once. The specimen was peripheral blood. The source of these receptors is an older woman with active or convalescent COVID-19. CDR3s include the opening cysteine and the closing phenylalanine or tryptophan. The D gene is left open where the match is weak. Size is stated for part of the rows, as once, few or many counts, or as a class when the clone is expanded.

J	size	V	D	DNA	CDR3
TRBJ2-2	many	TRBV3-1/TRBV3-2	TRBD2	TGTGCCAGCAGTCGGTCGTTAAGCGGGATACCGAACACCGGGGAGCTGTTTTTT	CASSRSLSGIPNTGELFF
TRBJ2-5	-	TRBV11-2	-	TGTGCCAGCAGCTTCTCGTCCAGCGAAGAGACCCAGTACTTC	CASSFSSSEETQYF
TRBJ1-3	few	TRBV5-1	TRBD1	TGCGCCAGCAGAAGGGCCGGGACAGACCAAAGTCGGAACACCATATATTTT	CASRRAGTDQSRNTIYF
TRBJ2-3	-	TRBV15	-	TGTGCCACCAGCAGAGATGTCATAGCAGATACGCAGTATTTT	CATSRDVIADTQYF
TRBJ2-3	-	TRBV6-5	TRBD1	TGTGCCAGCAGTCCCCGGGACAGGGGAACAGATACGCAGTATTTT	CASSPRDRGTDTQYF
TRBJ2-7	-	TRBV21-1	-	TGTGCCAGCAGGGAAACAGAGTTTCTGACCCACGAGCAGTACTTC	CASRETEFLTHEQYF
TRBJ1-2	-	TRBV6-6	TRBD1	TGTGCCAGCAGTTACCTGGGACAGGGGGGAGAGGAAGGCTACACCTTC	CASSYLGQGGEEGYTF
TRBJ2-2	-	TRBV7-9	TRBD2	TGTGCCAGCAGCTTACTAGCGGCGAACACCGGGGAGCTGTTTTTT	CASSLLAANTGELFF
TRBJ1-2	few	TRBV5-5	-	TGTGCCAGCAGCTTGGCCAGGGTTGGCTACACCTTC	CASSLARVGYTF
TRBJ2-2	-	TRBV7-9	TRBD2	TGTGCCAGCAGCTTGGACGGACTAGCGGGAACCACCGGGGAGCTGTTTTTT	CASSLDGLAGTTGELFF
TRBJ2-3	-	TRBV7-3	TRBD2	TGTGCCAGCAGCTTAAACCCCGGGACTAGCCGCACAGATACGCAGTATTTT	CASSLNPGTSRTDTQYF
TRBJ2-5	-	TRBV28	-	TGTGCCAGCAGCCCAGGGCGACAAGAGACCCAGTACTTC	CASSPGRQETQYF
TRBJ1-2	once	TRBV11-2	-	TGTGCCAGCAGCTTACACATTAACTATGGCTACACCTTC	CASSLHINYGYTF
TRBJ2-7	-	TRBV7-5	-	TGTGCCAGAAGCTTAGAAATGGAGTACGAGCAGTACTTC	CARSLEMEYEQYF
TRBJ2-2	-	TRBV19	-	TGTGCCAGTAGTTCGGGGACCGGGGAGCTGTTTTTT	CASSSGTGELFF
TRBJ2-2	-	TRBV7-3	-	TGTGCCAGCAGAAAAGGGGTCAGCGGGGAGCTGTTTTTT	CASRKGVSGELFF
TRBJ2-6	-	TRBV5-1	TRBD2	TGCGCCAGCAGCTTGAGGACTAGTAGGACTGGGGCCAACGTCCTGACTTTC	CASSLRTSRTGANVLTF
TRBJ1-5	few	TRBV30	TRBD1	TGTGCCTGGAGTGCGGGACAGAGAGGTCAGCCCCAGCATTTT	CAWSAGQRGQPQHF
TRBJ2-3	-	TRBV2	-	TGTGCCACTTCTATCCAACAGGGCATAACAGATACGCAGTATTTT	CATSIQQGITDTQYF
TRBJ2-1	-	TRBV19	TRBD2	TGTGCCAGTAGTATGGGACTAGCGGGAGGGCCCTATGAGCAGTTCTTC	CASSMGLAGGPYEQFF
TRBJ2-3	few	TRBV6-1	-	TGTGCCAGCAGTGACAACAGTGGATTAACAGATACGCAGTATTTT	CASSDNSGLTDTQYF
TRBJ2-1	-	TRBV5-8	-	TGTGCCAGCACTCCCAGGGATTTGGTCAATGAGCAGTTCTTC	CASTPRDLVNEQFF
TRBJ2-7	-	TRBV9	-	TGTGCCAGCAGCCCTAGCAATTCTAGGTGGGAGTCTAACTACGAGCAGTACTTC	CASSPSNSRWESNYEQYF
TRBJ2-3	-	TRBV28	TRBD2	TGTGCCAGCAGAAGTAGCGGGACAGATACGCAGTATTTT	CASRSSGTDTQYF
TRBJ1-4	-	TRBV7-9	-	TGTGCCAGCAGCTTAGCAGGAGGAAGTGAAAAACTGTTTTTT	CASSLAGGSEKLFF
TRBJ2-7	-	TRBV3-1/TRBV3-2	TRBD1	TGTGCCAGCAGCCTCGGGGGACAGGGACCTCCCTACGAGCAGTACTTC	CASSLGGQGPPYEQYF